This is a list of T cell receptor beta chains from one sample in a study of neurological immune-mediated disorders. TCRdb independently ran MiXCR on the 5' RACE reads; one entry per CDR3 protein. The table includes over 65,000 distinct CDR3 sequences, just over 2.5% detected once. The sample comprised PBMCs. Receptors originate from a woman aged 30 to 39 with multiple sclerosis. The CDR3 runs from the conserved cysteine through the conserved F or W. D genes are given only for firm matches. Each size is once, few, many or a size class.

clone size	D gene	V gene	J gene	CDR3 protein	CDR3 DNA
many	NA	TRBV29-1	TRBJ1-2	CSVDADRYGYTF	TGCAGCGTTGACGCAGACCGCTATGGCTACACCTTC
many	NA	TRBV6-4	TRBJ2-3	CASSPGLAANTDTQYF	TGTGCCAGCAGCCCGGGCTTAGCGGCAAACACAGATACGCAGTATTTT
many	NA	TRBV7-9	TRBJ2-2	CASRFDGNTGELFF	TGTGCCAGCAGGTTCGACGGAAACACCGGGGAGCTGTTTTTT
many	TRBD2	TRBV5-1	TRBJ2-2	CASSFRLAGDTGELFF	TGCGCCAGCAGCTTTCGGCTAGCGGGTGACACCGGGGAGCTGTTTTTT
many	NA	TRBV20-1	TRBJ2-1	CSARDNQGSQFF	TGCAGTGCTAGAGACAACCAGGGTTCGCAGTTCTTC
many	NA	TRBV12-3/TRBV12-4	TRBJ2-5	CASSLGPETQYF	TGTGCCAGCAGTTTGGGGCCAGAGACCCAGTACTTC
many	NA	TRBV20-1	TRBJ2-7	CSARAKTGSYEQYF	TGCAGTGCTAGAGCGAAGACAGGTTCCTACGAGCAGTACTTC
many	NA	TRBV20-1	TRBJ1-3	CSASRVAGNTIYF	TGCAGTGCTAGCCGAGTAGCTGGAAACACCATATATTTT
many	NA	TRBV5-1	TRBJ1-6	CASSLRGGNSPLHF	TGCGCCAGCAGCTTGCGTGGAGGAAATTCACCCCTCCACTTT
many	TRBD1	TRBV5-5	TRBJ1-1	CASSIGQVNTEAFF	TGTGCCAGCAGCATCGGACAGGTGAACACTGAAGCTTTCTTT
many	TRBD2	TRBV11-2	TRBJ2-7	CASSSLAGSYEQYF	TGTGCCAGCAGCTCCCTAGCGGGATCCTACGAGCAGTACTTC
many	NA	TRBV6-6	TRBJ2-7	CASSYFLGEQYF	TGTGCCAGCAGTTACTTTCTTGGCGAGCAGTACTTC
many	TRBD2	TRBV9	TRBJ2-1	CASSEALLAGGNNEQFF	TGTGCCAGCAGCGAAGCCCTACTAGCGGGAGGAAACAATGAGCAGTTCTTC
many	NA	TRBV29-1	TRBJ2-1	CSVGRGQSSYNEQFF	TGCAGCGTTGGGCGGGGACAGAGCTCCTACAATGAGCAGTTCTTC
many	TRBD2	TRBV7-9	TRBJ2-1	CASSLTSGATYNEQFF	TGTGCCAGCAGCCTGACTAGCGGGGCTACCTACAATGAGCAGTTCTTC
many	NA	TRBV4-2	TRBJ2-2	CASSDNTGELFF	TGTGCCAGCAGCGACAACACCGGGGAGCTGTTTTTT
many	NA	TRBV20-1	TRBJ2-1	CSARAWASHNEQFF	TGCAGTGCTAGAGCCTGGGCCTCTCACAATGAGCAGTTCTTC
many	NA	TRBV7-2	TRBJ2-5	CASSPSLAVGGETQYF	TGTGCCAGCAGCCCCTCGTTGGCTGTGGGCGGAGAGACCCAGTACTTC
many	NA	TRBV7-2	TRBJ1-4	CASSGGGSEKLFF	TGTGCCAGCAGCGGGGGGGGGAGTGAAAAACTGTTTTTT
many	NA	TRBV20-1	TRBJ1-1	CSASSGKDTEAFF	TGCAGTGCTAGCTCGGGGAAGGACACTGAAGCTTTCTTT
many	NA	TRBV20-1	TRBJ2-4	CSARGHLAKNIQYF	TGCAGTGCTAGGGGCCACCTAGCCAAAAACATTCAGTACTTC
many	TRBD1	TRBV5-1	TRBJ1-1	CASSLTGDHTEAFF	TGCGCCAGCAGCTTGACAGGGGATCACACTGAAGCTTTCTTT
many	TRBD2	TRBV20-1	TRBJ2-2	CSARGSGSKTGELFF	TGCAGTGCTCGGGGGAGCGGGAGTAAGACCGGGGAGCTGTTTTTT
many	TRBD2	TRBV7-9	TRBJ2-1	CASSVAGVTNEQFF	TGTGCCAGCAGCGTAGCGGGAGTTACGAATGAGCAGTTCTTC
many	TRBD2	TRBV20-1	TRBJ2-1	CSASRRSGSYNEQFF	TGCAGTGCTAGCCGACGGAGCGGGAGCTACAATGAGCAGTTCTTC
many	TRBD1	TRBV29-1	TRBJ2-7	CSVESYQGAYYEQYF	TGCAGCGTTGAATCCTATCAGGGGGCATACTACGAGCAGTACTTC
many	TRBD1	TRBV12-3/TRBV12-4	TRBJ2-2	CASSFTGGGGELFF	TGTGCCAGCAGTTTTACAGGGGGTGGCGGGGAGCTGTTTTTT
many	NA	TRBV28	TRBJ2-1	CASQSYNEQFF	TGTGCCAGCCAATCCTACAATGAGCAGTTCTTC
many	TRBD2	TRBV24-1	TRBJ2-1	CATSEPTSGSYNEQFF	TGTGCCACCAGTGAGCCGACTAGCGGGTCTTACAATGAGCAGTTCTTC
many	NA	TRBV12-3/TRBV12-4	TRBJ2-7	CASKTRAAYEQYF	TGTGCCAGCAAGACGCGGGCCGCCTACGAGCAGTACTTC
many	TRBD2	TRBV3-1	TRBJ2-1	CASSQDASGSSEQFF	TGTGCCAGCAGCCAAGATGCCAGCGGGAGTTCTGAGCAGTTCTTC
many	TRBD2	TRBV12-3/TRBV12-4	TRBJ2-1	CASTKGSGSGNEQFF	TGTGCCAGCACCAAAGGGAGCGGGAGTGGAAATGAGCAGTTCTTC
many	NA	TRBV20-1	TRBJ1-4	CSASGVGSFF	TGCAGTGCTAGTGGGGTAGGCAGTTTTTTT
many	NA	TRBV5-5	TRBJ2-1	CASSFAGSSYNEQFF	TGTGCCAGCAGCTTTGCGGGGAGCTCCTACAATGAGCAGTTCTTC
many	NA	TRBV12-3/TRBV12-4	TRBJ1-5	CASSLTRPPQHF	TGTGCCAGCAGCCTGACACGGCCGCCCCAGCATTTT
few	NA	TRBV27	TRBJ2-1	CASSFAGWNEQFF	TGTGCCAGCAGTTTTGCAGGTTGGAATGAGCAGTTCTTC
many	NA	TRBV7-2	TRBJ1-3	CASSLERGNTIYF	TGTGCCAGCAGCTTAGAACGCGGAAACACCATATATTTT
many	TRBD2	TRBV7-8	TRBJ2-3	CASSLPTGTSGRARDTQYF	TGTGCCAGCAGCTTACCGACCGGGACTAGCGGGAGGGCCAGAGATACGCAGTATTTT
many	NA	TRBV6-2/TRBV6-3	TRBJ1-2	CASSPQTNYGYTF	TGTGCCAGCAGTCCCCAGACGAACTATGGCTACACCTTC
many	TRBD2	TRBV29-1	TRBJ2-3	CSVQREGQIDTQYF	TGCAGCGTTCAGCGGGAGGGCCAGATCGATACGCAGTATTTT